Following are 27 T cell receptor beta chains from one sample sequenced in a study of siplizumab effects on memory and regulatory T cells. Libraries were prepared by immunoSEQ multiplex PCR; TCRdb keeps only in-frame clonotypes and omits some of them. The sample carries about 94,000 clones, 90% to 95% recorded once. Sequences were obtained from non-Treg CD4+ T cells sorted from blood. The receptors derive from a human donor in good health.

Note on this clone: One junction end does not reproduce the germline sequence, and a read error may be involved. The chain is built from TRBV7-7 and TRBJ2-1; the match to TRBD2 covers 10 bases. Germline values: CDR1 SSHAT, CDR2 FNYEAQ (reference sequence). The CDR3 consists of 15 residues. The chain's CDR3 is CASSTSGARGDEQFF. The CDR3 DNA reads TGTGCTAGCAGCACTAGCGGGGCTCGGGGGGATGAGCAGTTCTTC.

The table lists this clone with a count of one. J is TRBJ2-7 and V is TRBV19; TRBD1 or TRBD2 may be the D gene (6 bases each). In germline, CDR1 is LNHDA, CDR2 SQIVND (reference sequence). The CDR3 is 13 amino acids. Trimming left V 4 bases short and J 6 bases short, with 13 bases between. This CDR3 is CASSTQQGLEQYF. As DNA, the CDR3 is TGTGCCAGTAGTACCCAACAGGGACTCGAGCAGTACTTC.

This clone was recorded once. The chain joins TRBV2 to TRBJ2-7; TRBD1 is a possible D gene (5 bases). This CDR3 comprises 15 residues. Trimming removed 3 bases from V and 2 bases from J, with 14 bases in between. CDR1 is SNHLY and CDR2 is FYNNEI in the germline V gene. The CDR3 spells CASSEGRRLPYEQYF. The CDR3 coding sequence is TGTGCCAGCAGTGAGGGGCGGCGACTCCCCTACGAGCAGTACTTC. Full variable domain (outside the CDR3, taken from reference TRBV2 and TRBJ2-7): EPEVTQTPSHQVTQMGQEVILRCVPISNHLYFYWYRQILGQKVEFLVSFYNNEISEKSEIFDDQFSVERPDGSNFTLKIRSTKLEDSAMYFCASSEGRRLPYEQYFGPGTRLTVT.

The chain links TRBV7-8 to TRBJ2-7; 14 bases are shared with TRBD2. Germline V CDR1 and CDR2: SGHVS, FQNEAQ. The CDR3 runs 19 residues. The V segment lost 0 bases and the J segment 1 base; nucleotides outside the gene matches: 8. The CDR3 DNA sequence: TGTGCCAGCAGCTTAGCGTTGACTAGCGGGGGGGTTTTTTCCTACGAGCAGTACTTC. Encoded protein: CASSLALTSGGVFSYEQYF.

This chain's CDR3 is CASSQPGVNYGYTF. CDR3 sequence (DNA): TGCGCCAGCAGCCAACCGGGCGTTAACTATGGCTACACCTTC. V is TRBV4-3 and J is TRBJ1-2, with unresolved D. Trimming removed 2 bases from V and 1 base from J, with 8 bases in between. This CDR3 is built from 14 residues. Germline V gives CDR1 LGHNA, CDR2 YSLEER.

This sequence joins TRBV19 and TRBJ2-2; D remains ambiguous. The CDR3 totals 11 residues. The germline gives CDR1 LNHDA, CDR2 SQIVND (reference sequence). V was trimmed by 3 bases and J by 6 bases, leaving 2 bases between them. CDR3 nucleotide sequence: TGTGCCAGTAGTATCCCCGGGGAGCTGTTTTTT. Amino acid sequence: CASSIPGELFF. Based on the CDR3 plus reference TRBV19 and TRBJ2-2, the full variable domain is DGGITQSPKYLFRKEGQNVTLSCEQNLNHDAMYWYRQDPGQGLRLIYYSQIVNDFQKGDIAEGYSVSREKKESFPLTVTSAQKNPTAFYLCASSIPGELFFGEGSRLTVL.

The chain combines TRBV20-1 with TRBJ2-7; D remains unclear. There are 11 residues in the CDR3. V shed 6 bases and J shed 3 bases, with 9 bases lying between them. Looked up from germline, CDR1 is DFQATT and CDR2 is SNEGSKA (reference sequence). CDR3 sequence: CSARRDYEQYF. CDR3 nucleotide sequence: TGCAGTGCCCGAAGGGACTACGAGCAGTACTTC.

The chain combines TRBV7-6 with TRBJ2-3, with D perhaps TRBD2 (6 bases). The CDR3 has 15 amino acids. The V gene lost 5 bases and the J gene lost 4 bases, with 16 bases spanning the gap. In germline, CDR1 is SGHVS, CDR2 FNYEAQ. CDR3 nucleotide sequence: TGTGCCAGCAGCCGAAACATCCCGGGGGCAGATACGCAGTATTTT. Its protein is CASSRNIPGADTQYF.

The chain employs TRBV2 and TRBJ2-5; 15 nucleotides match TRBD2. The germline V gene has CDR1 SNHLY and CDR2 FYNNEI. V lost 3 bases and J lost 4; bases outside the gene matches: 18. CDR3 length equals 21 residues. CDR3 nucleotides: TGTGCCAGCAGTGACCCATCGCGCGGGACTAGCGGGAGGAGTGGAGGAGAGACCCAGTACTTC. It yields the protein CASSDPSRGTSGRSGGETQYF.

The V gene is TRBV4-1, the J gene TRBJ1-2, with TRBD1 as a possible D gene (5 bases). Germline values: CDR1 MGHRA, CDR2 YSYEKL. CDR3 length: 17 residues. Trimming left V 0 bases short and J 5 bases short, with 19 bases between. The CDR3 is CASSQEVVVGWGYGYTF. CDR3 in DNA: TGCGCCAGCAGCCAAGAGGTCGTAGTCGGGTGGGGGTATGGCTACACCTTC.

The chain is built from TRBV10-3 and TRBJ1-2, with 9 bases matching TRBD1. Germline lookup yields CDR1 ENHRY and CDR2 SYGVKD. The trim removed 10 bases at V and 8 bases at J, leaving 5 bases unmatched. The CDR3 is made up of 11 amino acids. CDR3: CATEQGAGYTF. For the CDR3, the DNA is TGTGCCACCGAACAGGGGGCCGGCTACACCTTC.

This clone was found once. V and J are TRBV19 and TRBJ2-7, with TRBD2 matching over 7 bases. Germline V gene data show CDR1 as LNHDA and CDR2 as SQIVND (reference sequence). CDR3 length: 15 amino acids. V was pared by 5 bases and J by 0 bases, with 7 bases of the junction left unmatched. CDR3 bases: TGTGCCAGTAGTGAAACTAGCGTCTTCTCCTACGAGCAGTACTTC. It translates to CASSETSVFSYEQYF. Looking up the rest from reference TRBV19 and TRBJ2-7 gives the full variable domain: DGGITQSPKYLFRKEGQNVTLSCEQNLNHDAMYWYRQDPGQGLRLIYYSQIVNDFQKGDIAEGYSVSREKKESFPLTVTSAQKNPTAFYLCASSETSVFSYEQYFGPGTRLTVT.

The rearrangement links TRBV9 to TRBJ2-1, with a possible D match to TRBD1 (7 bases). Trimming removed 0 bases at V and 3 bases at J, with 16 bases between. This CDR3 is built from 17 residues. The germline V gene encodes CDR1 SGDLS and CDR2 YYNGEE. The CDR3 is CASSVGIAAGGYNEQFF. Written as DNA, the CDR3 is TGTGCCAGCAGCGTAGGGATAGCGGCAGGGGGCTACAATGAGCAGTTCTTC.

The chain has TRBV6-1 and TRBJ1-4; D is unresolved. Germline CDR1 reads MNHNS; CDR2 reads SASEGT. With 1 base removed from V and 5 bases from J, the gap between germline ends came to 8 bases. This CDR3 region has 14 residues. The CDR3 here is CASSEGVLNEKLFF. Written as DNA, the CDR3 is TGTGCCAGCAGTGAAGGGGTACTAAATGAAAAACTGTTTTTT.

The CDR3 sequence: CASSLSGQGHLREKLFF. The CDR3 region has the DNA TGTGCCAGCAGTTTGTCGGGACAGGGACATCTAAGAGAAAAACTGTTTTTT. This chain joins TRBV27 and TRBJ1-4; 9 bases are a match to TRBD1. There are 17 residues in the CDR3. Germline values: CDR1 MNHEY, CDR2 SMNVEV (reference sequence). J lost 8 bases, V lost 3 bases, and 13 bases had no gene match.

The chain carries TRBV6-1 and TRBJ2-3; 8 nucleotides align to TRBD2. The CDR3 sequence is 15 residues long. Trimming removed 3 bases from V and 1 base from J; junction bases left unmatched: 3. CDR1 and CDR2 (germline): MNHNS, SASEGT. The CDR3, as DNA: TGTGCCAGCAGTGACGGTAGCGGGGGCACAGATACGCAGTATTTT. The encoded protein is CASSDGSGGTDTQYF.

V and J are TRBV6-4 and TRBJ1-2; 7 positions match TRBD1. V shed 4 bases, J shed 4 bases, and the junction held 9 bases outside the gene matches. Germline V lookup: CDR1 MRHNA, CDR2 SNTAGT. This CDR3 is built from 15 residues. CDR3: CASSATAAGGYGYTF. The CDR3 nucleotides read TGTGCCAGCAGTGCGACGGCGGCAGGGGGCTATGGCTACACCTTC.

This clone has only one observation. This chain joins TRBV21-1 and TRBJ1-5. TRBV21-1 corresponds to a pseudogene. CDR3 size: 14 residues. CDR3 sequence reads: CASSRRDGNQPQHF. The CDR3 DNA follows: TGTGCCAGCAGCCGACGGGACGGCAATCAGCCCCAGCATTTT.

The genes are TRBV6-5 and TRBJ2-1, with 7 bases lining up with TRBD2. V was clipped by 0 bases and J by 9 bases; unmatched bases: 8. CDR1 is MNHEY, CDR2 SVGAGI, per germline. The CDR3 runs 15 residues. As DNA, the CDR3 is TGTGCCAGCAGTTACTCGCGGACTAGTCGAGGTGAGCAGTTCTTC. Residues: CASSYSRTSRGEQFF.

This chain connects TRBV7-9 to TRBJ2-7; D might be TRBD1 (9 bases). The CDR3 sequence is 16 residues long. Germline lookup yields CDR1 SEHNR and CDR2 FQNEAQ (reference sequence). V gave up 5 bases and J gave up 2 bases, with 19 bases separating them. CDR3 residues: CASSGQGSGGPYEQYF. The CDR3 coding sequence is TGTGCCAGCAGCGGACAGGGGAGCGGGGGTCCCTACGAGCAGTACTTC. The complete variable domain, with remaining parts taken from reference TRBV7-9 and TRBJ2-7, reads DTGVSQNPRHKITKRGQNVTFRCDPISEHNRLYWYRQTLGQGPEFLTYFQNEAQLEKSRLLSDRFSAERPKGSFSTLEIQRTEQGDSAMYLCASSGQGSGGPYEQYFGPGTRLTVT.

The chain employs TRBV6-6 and TRBJ2-3, with D maybe TRBD1 (6 bases). The CDR3 covers 14 residues. V was trimmed by 7 bases and J by 0 bases, leaving 11 bases between them. Per germline, CDR1 MNHNY and CDR2 SVGAGI (reference sequence). The CDR3 DNA sequence: TGTGCCAGCAAGACAGGTTCCAGCACAGATACGCAGTATTTT. Translation gives CASKTGSSTDTQYF.

The chain carries TRBV25-1 and TRBJ2-5; 15 bases align to TRBD2. CDR3 length: 14 amino acids. Germline trimming cut 10 bases from V and 4 bases from J; bases unmatched to any gene: 4. Looked up from germline, CDR1 is MGHDK and CDR2 is SYGVNS. This CDR3 is CATGLAGGIETQYF. The CDR3 DNA follows: TGTGCCACAGGACTAGCGGGGGGGATAGAGACCCAGTACTTC.

This clone was picked up one time. The CDR3 region has the DNA TGTGCCAGCAGTGAAAGGTATACAACGGGTCAGTACTTC. Protein product: CASSERYTTGQYF. The genes are TRBV2 and TRBJ2-4; unclear D gene. V was cut by 2 bases and J by 12 bases, with 14 bases left in between. Germline assignment: CDR1 SNHLY and CDR2 FYNNEI. The CDR3 has 13 amino acids.

The chain is built from TRBV6-1 and TRBJ1-6, with a tentative D call TRBD1 (5 bases). The V and J ends lost 2 bases and 8 bases respectively, with 13 bases between them. This CDR3 contains 15 residues. The germline V gene encodes CDR1 MNHNS and CDR2 SASEGT. DNA of the CDR3: TGTGCCAGCAGTGAACGGGGGTCTGGGCATTCACCCCTCCACTTT. Protein: CASSERGSGHSPLHF.

The V and J genes are TRBV19 and TRBJ2-7; D gene ambiguous. The CDR3 totals 13 residues. Deletions cut 6 bases from V and 4 bases from J, with 13 bases between. The germline gives CDR1 LNHDA, CDR2 SQIVND (reference sequence). The CDR3 loop is CASSRDRSYEQYF. CDR3 in DNA: TGTGCCAGTAGCCGAGACCGATCTTACGAGCAGTACTTC.

This chain uses TRBV5-4 with TRBJ2-3, with 14 bases fitting TRBD2. The CDR3 has 16 amino acids. CDR1 and CDR2 from the germline V gene are SGHNT and YYREEE (reference sequence). Unmatched junction bases numbered 5, after V lost 4 bases and J lost 4 bases. The CDR3 here is CASSQGLAGASDTQYF. CDR3 in DNA: TGTGCCAGCAGCCAGGGACTAGCGGGAGCATCAGATACGCAGTATTTT.

In its sample, this clone was seen once. The rearrangement links TRBV11-2 to TRBJ1-2, with a possible D match to TRBD1 (5 bases). Germline V gene sequence: CDR1 SGHAT, CDR2 FQNNGV. CDR3 length: 14 residues. V shed 1 base and J shed 2 bases, with 8 bases lying between them. In DNA form, the CDR3 reads TGTGCCAGCAGCTTAGCGCCAGGGAACTATGGCTACACCTTC. Amino acids: CASSLAPGNYGYTF.